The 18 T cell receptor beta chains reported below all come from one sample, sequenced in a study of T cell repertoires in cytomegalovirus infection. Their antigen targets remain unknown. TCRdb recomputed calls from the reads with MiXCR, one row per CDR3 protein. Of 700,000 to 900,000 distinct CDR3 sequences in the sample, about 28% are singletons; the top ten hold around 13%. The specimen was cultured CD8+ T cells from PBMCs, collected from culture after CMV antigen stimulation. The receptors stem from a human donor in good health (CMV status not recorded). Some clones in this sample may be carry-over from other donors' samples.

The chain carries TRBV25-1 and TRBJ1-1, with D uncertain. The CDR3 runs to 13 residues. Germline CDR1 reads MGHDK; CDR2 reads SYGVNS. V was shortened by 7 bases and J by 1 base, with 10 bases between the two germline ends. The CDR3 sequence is CASKAGWNTEAFF. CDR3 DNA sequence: TGTGCCAGCAAGGCCGGTTGGAACACTGAAGCTTTCTTT.

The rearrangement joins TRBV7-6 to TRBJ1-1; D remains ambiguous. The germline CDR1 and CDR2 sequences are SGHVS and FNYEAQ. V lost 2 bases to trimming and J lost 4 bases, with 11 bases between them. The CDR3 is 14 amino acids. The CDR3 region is CASSLRTESTEAFF. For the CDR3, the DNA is TGTGCCAGCAGCTTAAGAACGGAAAGCACTGAAGCTTTCTTT.

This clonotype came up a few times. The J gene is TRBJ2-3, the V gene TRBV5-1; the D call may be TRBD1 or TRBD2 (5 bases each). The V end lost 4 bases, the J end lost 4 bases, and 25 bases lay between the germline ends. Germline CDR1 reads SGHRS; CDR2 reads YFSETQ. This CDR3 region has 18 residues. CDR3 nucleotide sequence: TGCGCCAGCAGCCGCTCTACCAGCCAGTTGGGACGATCAGATACGCAGTATTTT. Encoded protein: CASSRSTSQLGRSDTQYF.

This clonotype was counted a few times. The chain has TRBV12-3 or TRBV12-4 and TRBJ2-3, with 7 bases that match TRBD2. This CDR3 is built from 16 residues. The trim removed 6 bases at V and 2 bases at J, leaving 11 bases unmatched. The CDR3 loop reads CASSPWWRGFTDTQYF. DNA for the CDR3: TGTGCCAGCAGCCCCTGGTGGCGGGGGTTCACAGATACGCAGTATTTT.

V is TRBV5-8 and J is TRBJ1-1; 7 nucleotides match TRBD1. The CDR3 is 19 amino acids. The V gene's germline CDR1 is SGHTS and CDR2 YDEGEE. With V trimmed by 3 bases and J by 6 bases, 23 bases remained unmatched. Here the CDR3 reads CASSSRRGQSWAGPPEAFF. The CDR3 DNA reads TGTGCCAGCAGCTCCCGCCGGGGACAGTCGTGGGCCGGACCACCTGAAGCTTTCTTT.

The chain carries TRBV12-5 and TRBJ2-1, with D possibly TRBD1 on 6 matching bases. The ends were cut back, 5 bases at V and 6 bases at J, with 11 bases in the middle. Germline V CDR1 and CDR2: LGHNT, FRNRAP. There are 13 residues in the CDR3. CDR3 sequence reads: CASGIGRGNEQFF. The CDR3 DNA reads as TGTGCTAGTGGTATAGGCAGGGGCAATGAGCAGTTCTTC.

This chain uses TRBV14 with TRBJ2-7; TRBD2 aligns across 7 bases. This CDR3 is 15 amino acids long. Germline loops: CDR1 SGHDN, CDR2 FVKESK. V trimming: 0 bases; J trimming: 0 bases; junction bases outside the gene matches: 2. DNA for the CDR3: TGTGCCAGCAGCCAAGAATGGACTAGCTCCTACGAGCAGTACTTC. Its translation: CASSQEWTSSYEQYF.

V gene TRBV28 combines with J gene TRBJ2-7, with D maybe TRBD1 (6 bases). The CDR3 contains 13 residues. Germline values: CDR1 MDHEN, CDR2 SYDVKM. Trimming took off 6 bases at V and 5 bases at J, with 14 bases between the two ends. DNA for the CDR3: TGTGCCAGCAGCCACCAGGGGCGGCACGAGCAGTACGTC. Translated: CASSHQGRHEQYV.

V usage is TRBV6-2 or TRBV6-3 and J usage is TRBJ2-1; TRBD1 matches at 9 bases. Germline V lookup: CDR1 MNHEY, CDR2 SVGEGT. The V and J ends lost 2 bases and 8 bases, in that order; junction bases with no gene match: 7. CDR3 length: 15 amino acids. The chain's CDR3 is CASSYARTGVHEQFF. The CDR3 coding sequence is TGTGCCAGCAGTTACGCCCGGACAGGGGTCCATGAGCAGTTCTTC.

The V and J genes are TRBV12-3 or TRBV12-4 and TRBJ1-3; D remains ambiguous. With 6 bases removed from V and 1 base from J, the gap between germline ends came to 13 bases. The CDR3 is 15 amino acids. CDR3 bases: TGTGCCAGCAGACCTTCGGGCAGGTCTGGAAACACCATATATTTT. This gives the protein CASRPSGRSGNTIYF.

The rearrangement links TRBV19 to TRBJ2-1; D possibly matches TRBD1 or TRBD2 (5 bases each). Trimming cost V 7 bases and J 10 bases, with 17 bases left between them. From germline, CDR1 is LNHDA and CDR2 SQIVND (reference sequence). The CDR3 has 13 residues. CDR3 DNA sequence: TGTGCCAGTACTACTATACCGGGACGAGAGCAGTTCTTC. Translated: CASTTIPGREQFF.

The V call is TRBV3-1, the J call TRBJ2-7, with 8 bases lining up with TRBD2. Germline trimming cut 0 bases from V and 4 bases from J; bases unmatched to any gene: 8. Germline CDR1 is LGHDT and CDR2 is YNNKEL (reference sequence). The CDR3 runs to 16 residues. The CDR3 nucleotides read TGTGCCAGCAGCCAAGACAAGGGACTAGTTGTGTACGAGCAGTACTTC. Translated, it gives CASSQDKGLVVYEQYF.

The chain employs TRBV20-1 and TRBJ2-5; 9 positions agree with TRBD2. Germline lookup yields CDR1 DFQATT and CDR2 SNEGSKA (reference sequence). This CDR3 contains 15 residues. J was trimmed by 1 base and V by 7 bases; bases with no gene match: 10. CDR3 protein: CSVNRGGGAQETQYF. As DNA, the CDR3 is TGCAGTGTTAATAGAGGCGGGGGGGCCCAAGAGACCCAGTACTTC.

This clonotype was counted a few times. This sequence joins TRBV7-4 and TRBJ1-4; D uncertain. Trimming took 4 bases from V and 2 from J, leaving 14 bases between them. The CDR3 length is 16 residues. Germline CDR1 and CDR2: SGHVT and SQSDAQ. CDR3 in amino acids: CASSSLSGETNEKLFF. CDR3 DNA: TGTGCCAGCAGCTCCCTATCCGGGGAGACTAATGAAAAACTGTTTTTT.

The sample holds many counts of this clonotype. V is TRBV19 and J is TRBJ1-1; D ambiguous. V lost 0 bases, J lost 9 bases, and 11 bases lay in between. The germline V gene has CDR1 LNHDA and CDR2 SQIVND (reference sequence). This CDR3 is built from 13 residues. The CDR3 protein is CASSIDWSVKAFF. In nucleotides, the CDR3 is TGTGCCAGTAGTATAGATTGGTCGGTGAAAGCTTTCTTT.

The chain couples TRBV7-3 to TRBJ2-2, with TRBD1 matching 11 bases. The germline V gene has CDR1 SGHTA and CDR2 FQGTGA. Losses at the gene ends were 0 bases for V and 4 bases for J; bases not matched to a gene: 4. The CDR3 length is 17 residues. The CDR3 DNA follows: TGTGCCAGCAGCTTAACCCAAGGACAGGGGGCCACCGGGGAGCTGTTTTTT. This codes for CASSLTQGQGATGELFF. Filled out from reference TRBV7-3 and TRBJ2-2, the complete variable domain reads GAGVSQTPSNKVTEKGKYVELRCDPISGHTALYWYRQSLGQGPEFLIYFQGTGAADDSGLPNDRFFAVRPEGSVSTLKIQRTERGDSAVYLCASSLTQGQGATGELFFGEGSRLTVL.

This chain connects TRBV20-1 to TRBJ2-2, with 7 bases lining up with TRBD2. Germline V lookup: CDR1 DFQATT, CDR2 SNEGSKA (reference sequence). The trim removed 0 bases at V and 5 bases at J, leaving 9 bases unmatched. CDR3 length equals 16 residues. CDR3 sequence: CSARDRNGGETGELFF. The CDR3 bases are TGCAGTGCTAGAGATCGTAATGGGGGGGAAACCGGGGAGCTGTTTTTT.

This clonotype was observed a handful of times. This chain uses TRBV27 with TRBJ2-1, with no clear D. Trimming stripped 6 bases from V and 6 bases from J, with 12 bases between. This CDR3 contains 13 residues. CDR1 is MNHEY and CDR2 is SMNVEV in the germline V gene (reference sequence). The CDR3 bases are TGTGCCAGCAGCCCCGGACCCACCAATGAGCAGTTCTTC. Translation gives CASSPGPTNEQFF.